These T cell receptor beta chains were read from a single sample in a study of chemoradiotherapy in HPV16-positive cancers. The data were produced by immunoSEQ multiplex PCR, yet TCRdb's version contains in-frame clones alone and is incomplete. The sample lists approximately 760 clones; 85% to 90% were seen once. Specimen: tumor tissue, collected from a patient who underwent chemoradiotherapy. The receptors come from a human donor with HPV-associated anogenital cancer. The conserved cysteine and the conserved F or W are not part of the CDR3 here. The D gene is left open where the match is weak.

D gene: .; J gene: TRBJ2-1; V gene: TRBV12-5; CDR3 protein: ASVNGYLDNEQF
D gene: .; J gene: TRBJ2-5; V gene: TRBV27; CDR3 protein: ASSLLGETQY
D gene: .; J gene: TRBJ2-1; V gene: TRBV11-3; CDR3 protein: ASSSPQSPDEQF
D gene: .; J gene: TRBJ2-6; V gene: TRBV5-7; CDR3 protein: ASLGHCVQSRANVLT
D gene: .; J gene: TRBJ1-4; V gene: TRBV4-3; CDR3 protein: ASSPVGDPNEKLF
D gene: .; J gene: TRBJ2-7; V gene: TRBV9; CDR3 protein: ASGSGNSYEQY
D gene: .; J gene: TRBJ1-5; V gene: TRBV19; CDR3 protein: ASSSRGSSNQPQH
D gene: TRBD2; J gene: TRBJ2-5; V gene: TRBV7-9; CDR3 protein: ASRLAGGLQETQY
D gene: .; J gene: TRBJ2-5; V gene: TRBV5-1; CDR3 protein: ASRETEKYQETQY
D gene: TRBD1; J gene: TRBJ2-7; V gene: TRBV7-2; CDR3 protein: ASSSGQVGSYEQY
D gene: TRBD1; J gene: TRBJ1-2; V gene: TRBV7-8; CDR3 protein: ASSLLIGTGLNDYGYT
D gene: TRBD2; J gene: TRBJ2-5; V gene: TRBV15; CDR3 protein: ATSRDLADQETQY
D gene: .; J gene: TRBJ2-1; V gene: TRBV5-5; CDR3 protein: ASSSPSNNEQF
D gene: .; J gene: TRBJ2-7; V gene: TRBV30; CDR3 protein: AWSRGTLGEQY
D gene: TRBD2; J gene: TRBJ2-3; V gene: TRBV6-1; CDR3 protein: ASSVLAGGRTDTQY
D gene: .; J gene: TRBJ1-1; V gene: TRBV29-1; CDR3 protein: SVVRGGTTEAF
D gene: .; J gene: TRBJ2-3; V gene: TRBV5-1; CDR3 protein: ASSVGGNFADTQY
D gene: TRBD2; J gene: TRBJ2-2; V gene: TRBV7-3; CDR3 protein: ASSLNRLAGELGELF
D gene: .; J gene: TRBJ2-1; V gene: TRBV7-2; CDR3 protein: ASSSFLANEQF
D gene: TRBD1; J gene: TRBJ1-6; V gene: TRBV6-6; CDR3 protein: ASRPPGQVYNSPLH
D gene: TRBD1; J gene: TRBJ1-2; V gene: TRBV5-6; CDR3 protein: ASSLGQGGGFGYGYT
D gene: TRBD2; J gene: TRBJ2-7; V gene: TRBV7-8; CDR3 protein: ASRGSGRGEQY
D gene: .; J gene: TRBJ1-3; V gene: TRBV19; CDR3 protein: ASSTIDRTFGNTIY
D gene: .; J gene: TRBJ1-5; V gene: TRBV27; CDR3 protein: ASSSWGGGQPQH
D gene: TRBD1; J gene: TRBJ1-1; V gene: TRBV4-2; CDR3 protein: ASSLDLTGGTEAF